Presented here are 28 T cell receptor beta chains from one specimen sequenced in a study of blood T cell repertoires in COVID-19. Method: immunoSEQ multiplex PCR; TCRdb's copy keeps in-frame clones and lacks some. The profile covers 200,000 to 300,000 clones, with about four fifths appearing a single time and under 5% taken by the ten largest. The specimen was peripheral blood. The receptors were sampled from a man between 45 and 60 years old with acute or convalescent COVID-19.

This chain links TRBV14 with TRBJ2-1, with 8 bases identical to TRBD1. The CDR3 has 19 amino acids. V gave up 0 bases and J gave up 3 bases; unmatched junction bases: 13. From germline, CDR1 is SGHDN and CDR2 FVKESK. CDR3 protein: CASSQDLGQGALNYNEQFF. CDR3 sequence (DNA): TGTGCCAGCAGCCAAGATCTTGGGCAGGGGGCTCTGAACTACAATGAGCAGTTCTTC. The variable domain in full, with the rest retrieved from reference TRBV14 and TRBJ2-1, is EAGVTQFPSHSVIEKGQTVTLRCDPISGHDNLYWYRRVMGKEIKFLLHFVKESKQDESGMPNNRFLAERTGGTYSTLKVQPAELEDSGVYFCASSQDLGQGALNYNEQFFGPGTRLTVL.

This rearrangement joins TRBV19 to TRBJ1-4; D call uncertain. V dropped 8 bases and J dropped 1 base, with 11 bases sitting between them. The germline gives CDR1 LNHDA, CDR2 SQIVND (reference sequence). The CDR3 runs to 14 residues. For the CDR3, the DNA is TGTGCCAGTTCGTTCACTATAACTAATGAAAAACTGTTTTTT. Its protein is CASSFTITNEKLFF.

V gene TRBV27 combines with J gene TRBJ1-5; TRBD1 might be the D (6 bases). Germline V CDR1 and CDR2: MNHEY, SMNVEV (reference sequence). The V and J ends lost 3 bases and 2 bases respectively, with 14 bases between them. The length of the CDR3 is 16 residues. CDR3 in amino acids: CASSFQGGSGNQPQHF. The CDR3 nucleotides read TGTGCCAGCAGTTTTCAAGGGGGATCAGGCAATCAGCCCCAGCATTTT.

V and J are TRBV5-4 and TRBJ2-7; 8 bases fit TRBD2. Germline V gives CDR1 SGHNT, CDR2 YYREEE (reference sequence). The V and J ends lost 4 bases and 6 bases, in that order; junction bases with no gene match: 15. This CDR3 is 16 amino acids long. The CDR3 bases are TGTGCCAGCAGCACGCTGACGGGGGGGGGCCAGGGCGAGCAGTACTTC. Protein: CASSTLTGGGQGEQYF.

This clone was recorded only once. CDR3 DNA: TGTGCCAGCGAGTCCCTTGGCGGGGCCCCGTACGAGCAGTACTTC. It yields the protein CASESLGGAPYEQYF. This chain uses TRBV2 with TRBJ2-7; weak D call: TRBD2 (6 bases). This CDR3 contains 15 residues. Germline V gene data show CDR1 as SNHLY and CDR2 as FYNNEI. The V end was cut by 8 bases, the J end by 4 bases, with 21 bases between. Full variable domain (missing parts from reference TRBV2 and TRBJ2-7): EPEVTQTPSHQVTQMGQEVILRCVPISNHLYFYWYRQILGQKVEFLVSFYNNEISEKSEIFDDQFSVERPDGSNFTLKIRSTKLEDSAMYFCASESLGGAPYEQYFGPGTRLTVT.

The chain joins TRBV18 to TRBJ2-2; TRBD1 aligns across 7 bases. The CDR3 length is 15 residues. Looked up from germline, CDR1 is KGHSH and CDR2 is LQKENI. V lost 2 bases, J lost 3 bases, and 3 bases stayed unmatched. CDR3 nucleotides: TGTGCCAGCTCACCAGGGCAGGGGGACACCGGGGAGCTGTTTTTT. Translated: CASSPGQGDTGELFF. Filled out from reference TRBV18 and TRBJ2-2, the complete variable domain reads NAGVMQNPRHLVRRRGQEARLRCSPMKGHSHVYWYRQLPEEGLKFMVYLQKENIIDESGMPKERFSAEFPKEGPSILRIQQVVRGDSAAYFCASSPGQGDTGELFFGEGSRLTVL.

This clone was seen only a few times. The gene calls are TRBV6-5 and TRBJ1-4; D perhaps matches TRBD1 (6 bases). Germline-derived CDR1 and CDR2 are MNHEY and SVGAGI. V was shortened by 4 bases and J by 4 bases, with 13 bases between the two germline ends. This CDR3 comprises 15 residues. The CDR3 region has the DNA TGTGCCAGCAGTTCTCGGGGACAAATTAATGAAAAACTGTTTTTT. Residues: CASSSRGQINEKLFF.

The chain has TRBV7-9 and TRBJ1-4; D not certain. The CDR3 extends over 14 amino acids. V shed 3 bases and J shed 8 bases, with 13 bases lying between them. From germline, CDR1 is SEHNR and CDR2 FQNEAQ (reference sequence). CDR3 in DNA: TGTGCCAGCAGCTTCCCTCCCCCAGAAGAAAAACTGTTTTTT. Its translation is CASSFPPPEEKLFF.

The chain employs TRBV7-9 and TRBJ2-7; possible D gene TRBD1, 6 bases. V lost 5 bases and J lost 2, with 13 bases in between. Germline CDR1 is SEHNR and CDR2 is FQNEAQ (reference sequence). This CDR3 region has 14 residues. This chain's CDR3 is CASSREAGAYEQYF. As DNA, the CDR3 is TGTGCCAGCAGCCGAGAAGCAGGGGCCTACGAGCAGTACTTC.

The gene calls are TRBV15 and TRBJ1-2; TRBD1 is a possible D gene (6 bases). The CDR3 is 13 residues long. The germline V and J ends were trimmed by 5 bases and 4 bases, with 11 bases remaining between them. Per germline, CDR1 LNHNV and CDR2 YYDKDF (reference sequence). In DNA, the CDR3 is TGTGCCACCAGCCGGGGGGGGGCCTATGGCTACACCTTC. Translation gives CATSRGGAYGYTF.

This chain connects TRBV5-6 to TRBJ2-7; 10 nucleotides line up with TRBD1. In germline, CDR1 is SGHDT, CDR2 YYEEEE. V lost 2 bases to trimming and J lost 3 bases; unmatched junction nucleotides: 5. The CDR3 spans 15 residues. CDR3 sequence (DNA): TGTGCCAGCAGCTTCCGGGACAGGGGAAACTACGAGCAGTACTTC. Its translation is CASSFRDRGNYEQYF.

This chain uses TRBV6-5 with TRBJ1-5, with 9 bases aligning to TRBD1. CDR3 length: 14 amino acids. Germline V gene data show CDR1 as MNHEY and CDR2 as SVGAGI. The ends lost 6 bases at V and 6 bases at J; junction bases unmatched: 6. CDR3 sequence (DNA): TGTGCCAGCAGCACAGGGGGCTGGGGTCAGCCCCAGCATTTT. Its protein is CASSTGGWGQPQHF.

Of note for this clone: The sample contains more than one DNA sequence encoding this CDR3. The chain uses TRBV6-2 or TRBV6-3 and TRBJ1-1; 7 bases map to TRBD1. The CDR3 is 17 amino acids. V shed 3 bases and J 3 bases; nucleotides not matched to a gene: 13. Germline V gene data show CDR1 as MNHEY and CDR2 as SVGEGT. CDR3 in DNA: TGTGCCAGCAGTTATTGGTTTATCGGGACAGACCACACTGAAGCTTTCTTT. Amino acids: CASSYWFIGTDHTEAFF.

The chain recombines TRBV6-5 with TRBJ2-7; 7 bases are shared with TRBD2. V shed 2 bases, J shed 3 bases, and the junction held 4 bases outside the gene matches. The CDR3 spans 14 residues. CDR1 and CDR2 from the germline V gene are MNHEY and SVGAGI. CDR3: CASSYGREGYEQYF. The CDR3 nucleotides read TGTGCCAGCAGTTACGGGAGGGAAGGCTACGAGCAGTACTTC.

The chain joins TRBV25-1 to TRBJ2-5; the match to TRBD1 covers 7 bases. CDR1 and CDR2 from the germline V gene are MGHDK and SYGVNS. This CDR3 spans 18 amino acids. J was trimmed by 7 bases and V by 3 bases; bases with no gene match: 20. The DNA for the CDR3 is TGTGCCAGCAGTGACTACCCAATGACAGGGACCCAGTGGGGGACCCAGTACTTC. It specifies CASSDYPMTGTQWGTQYF.

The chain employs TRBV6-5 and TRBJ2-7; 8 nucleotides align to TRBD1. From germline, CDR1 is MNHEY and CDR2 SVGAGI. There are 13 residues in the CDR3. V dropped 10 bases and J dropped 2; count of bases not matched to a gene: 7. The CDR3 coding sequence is TGTGCCACCAGACAGGGGAGTCCCTACGAGCAGTACTTC. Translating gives CATRQGSPYEQYF.

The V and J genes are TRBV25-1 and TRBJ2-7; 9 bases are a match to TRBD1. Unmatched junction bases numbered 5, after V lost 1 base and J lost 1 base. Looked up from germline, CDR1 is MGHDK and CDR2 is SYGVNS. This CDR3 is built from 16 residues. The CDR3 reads CASSELEGTGSYEQYF. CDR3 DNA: TGTGCCAGCAGTGAATTGGAAGGGACAGGGTCCTACGAGCAGTACTTC.

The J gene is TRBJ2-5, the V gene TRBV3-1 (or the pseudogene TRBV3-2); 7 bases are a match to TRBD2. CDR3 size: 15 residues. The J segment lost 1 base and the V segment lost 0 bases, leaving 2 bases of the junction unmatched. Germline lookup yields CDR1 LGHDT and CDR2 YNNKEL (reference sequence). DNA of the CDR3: TGTGCCAGCAGCCAAGATCCTAGCGGCCAAGAGACCCAGTACTTC. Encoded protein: CASSQDPSGQETQYF.

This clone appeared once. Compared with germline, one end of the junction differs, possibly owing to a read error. The CDR3 spells CASSLGLAGGSGELFF. In DNA form, the CDR3 reads TGTGCTAGCAGCTTAGGCCTAGCGGGAGGAAGCGGGGAGCTGTTTTTT. The rearrangement links TRBV7-7 to TRBJ2-2; TRBD2 matches at 11 bases. The CDR3 length is 16 residues. Looked up from germline, CDR1 is SSHAT and CDR2 is FNYEAQ (reference sequence).

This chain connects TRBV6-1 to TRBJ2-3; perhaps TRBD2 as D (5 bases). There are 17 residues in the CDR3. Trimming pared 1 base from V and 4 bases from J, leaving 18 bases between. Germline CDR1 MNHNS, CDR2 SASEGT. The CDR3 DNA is TGTGCCAGCAGTGAAGGAGTCACCGGGGTGAGGGCAGATACGCAGTATTTT. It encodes CASSEGVTGVRADTQYF.

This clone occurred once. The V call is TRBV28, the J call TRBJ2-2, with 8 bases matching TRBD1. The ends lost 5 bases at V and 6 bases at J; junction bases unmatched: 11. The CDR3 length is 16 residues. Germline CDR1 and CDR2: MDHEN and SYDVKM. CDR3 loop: CASSPLTGGDPGELFF. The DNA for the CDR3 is TGTGCCAGCAGTCCGCTCACAGGGGGAGACCCCGGGGAGCTGTTTTTT.

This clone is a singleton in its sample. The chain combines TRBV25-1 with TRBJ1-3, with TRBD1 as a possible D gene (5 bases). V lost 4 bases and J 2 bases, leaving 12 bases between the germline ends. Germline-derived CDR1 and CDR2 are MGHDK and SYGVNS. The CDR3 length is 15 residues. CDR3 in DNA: TGTGCCAGCAGTGGGGGTAGGGGCGCTGGAAACACCATATATTTT. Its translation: CASSGGRGAGNTIYF.

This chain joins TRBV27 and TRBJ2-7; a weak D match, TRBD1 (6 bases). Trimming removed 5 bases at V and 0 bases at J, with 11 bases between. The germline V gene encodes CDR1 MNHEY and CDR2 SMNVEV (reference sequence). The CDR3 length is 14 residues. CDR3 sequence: CASSPYRDSYEQYF. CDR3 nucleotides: TGTGCCAGCAGTCCGTACAGGGACTCCTACGAGCAGTACTTC.

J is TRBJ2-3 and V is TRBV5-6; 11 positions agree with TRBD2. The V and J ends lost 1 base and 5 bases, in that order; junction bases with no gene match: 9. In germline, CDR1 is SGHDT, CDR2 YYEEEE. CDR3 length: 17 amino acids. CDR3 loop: CASSLLRGLAGLDTQYF. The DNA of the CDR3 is TGTGCCAGCAGCTTGCTGCGAGGACTAGCGGGTCTAGATACGCAGTATTTT.

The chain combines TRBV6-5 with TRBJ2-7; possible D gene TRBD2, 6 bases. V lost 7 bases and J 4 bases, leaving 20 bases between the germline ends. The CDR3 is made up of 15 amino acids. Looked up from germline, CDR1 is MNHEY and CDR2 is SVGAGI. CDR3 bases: TGTGCCAGCACCGTGTACGGAGGGGCGGATTACGAGCAGTACTTC. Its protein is CASTVYGGADYEQYF.

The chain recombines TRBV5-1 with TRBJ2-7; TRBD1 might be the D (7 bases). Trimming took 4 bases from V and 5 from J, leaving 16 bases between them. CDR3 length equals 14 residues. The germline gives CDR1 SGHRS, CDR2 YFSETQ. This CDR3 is CASSAGQRANEQYF. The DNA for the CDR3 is TGCGCCAGCAGCGCGGGACAGAGAGCGAACGAGCAGTACTTC.

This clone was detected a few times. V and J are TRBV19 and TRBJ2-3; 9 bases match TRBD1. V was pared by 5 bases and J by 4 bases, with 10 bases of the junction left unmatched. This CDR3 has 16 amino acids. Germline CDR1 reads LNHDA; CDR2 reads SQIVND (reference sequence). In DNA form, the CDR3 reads TGTGCCAGTAGTCCTTCGGGACAGGGAGACGCAGATACGCAGTATTTT. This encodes CASSPSGQGDADTQYF.

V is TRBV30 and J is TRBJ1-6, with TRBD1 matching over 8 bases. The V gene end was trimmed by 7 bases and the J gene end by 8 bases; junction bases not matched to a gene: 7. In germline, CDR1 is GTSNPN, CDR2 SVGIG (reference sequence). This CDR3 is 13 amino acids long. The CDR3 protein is CASHGQGYSPLHF. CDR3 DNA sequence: TGTGCCTCCCACGGACAGGGTTATTCACCCCTCCACTTT.